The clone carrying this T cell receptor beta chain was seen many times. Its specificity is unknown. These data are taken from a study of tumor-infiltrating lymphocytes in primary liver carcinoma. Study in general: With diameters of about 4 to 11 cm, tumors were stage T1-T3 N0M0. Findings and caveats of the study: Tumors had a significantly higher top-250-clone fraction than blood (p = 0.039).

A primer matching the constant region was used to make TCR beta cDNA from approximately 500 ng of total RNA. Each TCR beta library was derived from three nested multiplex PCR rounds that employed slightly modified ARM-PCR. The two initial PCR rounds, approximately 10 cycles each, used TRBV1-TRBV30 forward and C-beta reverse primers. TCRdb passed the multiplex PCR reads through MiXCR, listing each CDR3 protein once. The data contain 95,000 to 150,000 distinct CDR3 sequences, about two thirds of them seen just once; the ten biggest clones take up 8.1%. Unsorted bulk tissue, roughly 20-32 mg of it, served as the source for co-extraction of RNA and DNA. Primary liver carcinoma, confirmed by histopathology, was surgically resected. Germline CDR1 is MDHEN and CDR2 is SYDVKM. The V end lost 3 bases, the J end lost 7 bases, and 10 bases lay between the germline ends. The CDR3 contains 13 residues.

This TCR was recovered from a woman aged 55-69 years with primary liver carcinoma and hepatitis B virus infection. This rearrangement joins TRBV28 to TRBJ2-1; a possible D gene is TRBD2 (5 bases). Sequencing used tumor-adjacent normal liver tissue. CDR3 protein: CASSFEGRNEQFF. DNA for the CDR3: TGTGCCAGCAGTTTCGAGGGCCGTAATGAGCAGTTCTTC.